The T cell receptor beta chain described here comes from a study of blood T cell repertoires in COVID-19. Overall study context: In each case, the material was cDNA or gDNA derived from T cells, B-cell-depleted T cells, or PBMCs.

This CDR3 comprises 19 residues. CDR1 and CDR2 (germline): GTSNPN, SVGIG (reference sequence). J gave up 5 bases and V 0 bases, and 14 bases lay outside the gene matches. Repertoires were generated with immunoSEQ multiplex PCR, while TCRdb's copy carries only in-frame clones and drops some. This sample yields fewer than 100,000 clones, of which 75% to 95% are seen a single time; 0.75% to 0.8% belongs to the top ten. The sample taken for sequencing was peripheral blood. The chain carries TRBV30 and TRBJ2-5, with TRBD2 matching 14 bases. The TCR originated in an elderly woman with acute or convalescent COVID-19. CDR3 residues: CAWSVQGTSGSRRLETQYF. Here the CDR3 DNA reads TGTGCCTGGAGTGTACAGGGGACTAGCGGGAGCCGGAGACTCGAGACCCAGTACTTC.